This T cell receptor (beta chain) derives from a study of blood T cell repertoires in COVID-19. Study in general: Acute-phase and convalescent COVID-19 samples originated in the United States, Italy and Spain.

Authors' data handling: For nucleated cells, counts were estimated from reference gene primer amplification. Repertoires were generated with immunoSEQ multiplex PCR, while TCRdb's copy carries only in-frame clones and drops some. The V and J calls and the clone size are those of that table, but D and trimming were determined from the DNA. This table has 250,000 to 350,000 clones, approximately 84% appearing once. The CDR3 consists of 12 residues. J was trimmed by 4 bases and V by 7 bases; bases with no gene match: 3. Germline values: CDR1 GTSNPN, CDR2 SVGIG (reference sequence). Patients in Seattle were enrolled during active infection, then followed longitudinally.

This sequence was found in a human donor with COVID-19, enrolled during active disease. The donor label of this sample is uncertain. Sequencing used peripheral blood. The chain employs TRBV30 and TRBJ2-7, with TRBD2 matching 11 bases. CDR3 in amino acids: CAYGTSGYEQYF. The DNA for the CDR3 is TGTGCCTATGGGACTAGCGGTTACGAGCAGTACTTC.